These 20 T cell receptor beta chains were all obtained from the same sample, sequenced in a study of T cells after yellow fever vaccination. TCRdb re-called the 5' RACE reads with MiXCR, one entry per CDR3 protein. The sample holds 350,000 or so distinct CDR3 sequences, roughly 7.5% seen once. The sequenced sample was PBMCs, obtained 35 to 50 days after the first yellow fever vaccination. The origin of the receptors is a man younger than 35 who received the YFV17D yellow fever vaccine.

The DNA of the CDR3 is TGTGCCAGCAGCTCTGACAGGATGGATAATATGAACACTGAAGCTTTCTTT. As protein: CASSSDRMDNMNTEAFF. The chain has TRBV12-3 or TRBV12-4 and TRBJ1-1; possible D gene TRBD1, 6 bases. V lost 6 bases and J lost 0, with 20 bases in between. This CDR3 is built from 17 residues.

This chain joins TRBV12-3 or TRBV12-4 and TRBJ2-7; D unclear. Deletions cut 2 bases from V and 6 bases from J, with 14 bases between. The CDR3 is 14 amino acids. CDR3 in DNA: TGTGCCAGCAGTTTAAGTCCGAAAGGTGGCGAGCAGTACTTC. Translated, it gives CASSLSPKGGEQYF.

V usage is TRBV5-1 and J usage is TRBJ2-1; 8 nucleotides align to TRBD1. V shed 4 bases, J shed 3 bases, and the junction held 15 bases outside the gene matches. This CDR3 has 18 amino acids. Germline V gene data show CDR1 as SGHRS and CDR2 as YFSETQ. CDR3 DNA sequence: TGCGCCAGCAGCGGACCGCCTACACAGGGGGACCGCTACAATGAGCAGTTCTTC. Translating it yields CASSGPPTQGDRYNEQFF. The full variable domain, its missing parts supplied by reference TRBV5-1 and TRBJ2-1, is KAGVTQTPRYLIKTRGQQVTLSCSPISGHRSVSWYQQTPGQGLQFLFEYFSETQRNKGNFPGRFSGRQFSNSRSEMNVSTLELGDSALYLCASSGPPTQGDRYNEQFFGPGTRLTVL.

V and J are TRBV5-1 and TRBJ2-1, with D perhaps TRBD1 (5 bases). Trimming pared 2 bases from V and 11 bases from J, leaving 8 bases between. Germline V gene data show CDR1 as SGHRS and CDR2 as YFSETQ. The CDR3 covers 11 residues. CDR3 coding DNA: TGCGCCAGCAGCTTCGACAGTCAGCAGTTCTTC. Translation: CASSFDSQQFF.

The chain carries TRBV10-3 and TRBJ2-7; no firm D call. This CDR3 contains 12 residues. The V end lost 3 bases, the J end lost 6 bases, and 9 bases lay between the germline ends. The germline CDR1 and CDR2 sequences are ENHRY and SYGVKD. Here the CDR3 DNA reads TGTGCCATCAGTGATGGCAGTCCCGAGCAGTACGTC. Encoded protein: CAISDGSPEQYV.

This chain links TRBV20-1 with TRBJ1-1; D unresolved. Germline V lookup: CDR1 DFQATT, CDR2 SNEGSKA (reference sequence). V shed 6 bases and J shed 3 bases, with 8 bases lying between them. This CDR3 is 11 amino acids long. CDR3 sequence (DNA): TGCAGTGCCAGCTGGGACACTGAAGCTTTCTTT. Translating gives CSASWDTEAFF.

This clonotype was seen more than once but under ten times. This chain connects TRBV29-1 to TRBJ2-1; D unresolved. The CDR3 is 14 amino acids. Per germline, CDR1 SQVTM and CDR2 ANQGSEA. Between the trimmed V and J ends, which lost 7 bases and 0 bases, there was a span of 13 bases. The CDR3 nucleotides are TGCAGCGGTGGCCGTTCCCACTCCTACAATGAGCAGTTCTTC. This encodes CSGGRSHSYNEQFF.

As DNA, the CDR3 is TGCGCCAGCAGCTTGAATGCCAGGGGTGTCACAGATACGCAGTATTTT. This gives the protein CASSLNARGVTDTQYF. This chain joins TRBV5-1 and TRBJ2-3; maybe TRBD1 (6 bases). The germline V gene encodes CDR1 SGHRS and CDR2 YFSETQ. Trimming pared 1 base from V and 2 bases from J, leaving 14 bases between. CDR3 length: 16 residues. The whole variable domain, remainder taken from reference TRBV5-1 and TRBJ2-3, is KAGVTQTPRYLIKTRGQQVTLSCSPISGHRSVSWYQQTPGQGLQFLFEYFSETQRNKGNFPGRFSGRQFSNSRSEMNVSTLELGDSALYLCASSLNARGVTDTQYFGPGTRLTVL.

This clonotype has just a few counts. The chain recombines TRBV9 with TRBJ2-5; possible D gene TRBD1, 6 bases. The CDR3 sequence is 15 residues long. CDR1 SGDLS and CDR2 YYNGEE come from the germline V gene. With 4 bases removed from V and 2 bases from J, the gap between germline ends came to 15 bases. The CDR3, as DNA: TGTGCCAGCAGCCTCCACCCCGACAGGCAAGAGACCCAGTACTTC. This encodes CASSLHPDRQETQYF.

The chain couples TRBV25-1 to TRBJ1-4; D is perhaps TRBD1 (5 bases). There are 17 residues in the CDR3. Germline loops: CDR1 MGHDK, CDR2 SYGVNS. V gave up 4 bases and J gave up 0 bases, with 15 bases separating them. The CDR3 spells CASSGGTWGATNEKLFF. As DNA, the CDR3 is TGTGCCAGCAGTGGAGGGACGTGGGGTGCAACTAATGAAAAACTGTTTTTT.

The chain is built from TRBV12-3 or TRBV12-4 and TRBJ1-5; 10 bases agree with TRBD1. V was clipped by 6 bases and J by 6 bases; unmatched bases: 5. The CDR3 sequence is 14 residues long. Written as DNA, the CDR3 is TGTGCCAGCAGAGGACAGGGGGATAGTCAGCCCCAGCATTTT. This gives the protein CASRGQGDSQPQHF.

The table lists this clonotype with a few counts. The chain carries TRBV7-2 and TRBJ2-7; TRBD1 might be the D (5 bases). Germline V gene sequence: CDR1 SGHTA, CDR2 FQGNSA. This CDR3 has 15 residues. V dropped 2 bases and J dropped 0 bases, with 11 bases sitting between them. The CDR3: CASSLQGWGSYEQYF. The CDR3, as DNA: TGTGCCAGCAGCTTACAGGGTTGGGGCTCCTACGAGCAGTACTTC.

This clonotype has just a few counts. V and J are TRBV5-6 and TRBJ1-2, with D maybe TRBD1 (5 bases). Trimming cost V 0 bases and J 10 bases, with 7 bases left between them. The CDR3 contains 11 residues. Germline V gene lookup returns CDR1 SGHDT and CDR2 YYEEEE. CDR3 in DNA: TGTGCCAGCAGCTTGGCGACAGCCTACACCTTC. It translates to CASSLATAYTF.

This clonotype was observed a few times. The chain links TRBV12-3 or TRBV12-4 to TRBJ1-5; TRBD1 might be the D (6 bases). Trimming shortened V by 8 bases and J by 5 bases, and 10 bases separated the two germline ends. This CDR3 has 12 residues. The CDR3 DNA is TGTGCCAGCTCAGGGGTGGATCAGCCCCAGCATTTT. Protein sequence: CASSGVDQPQHF.

In its sample, this clonotype was seen a few times. The J gene is TRBJ2-3, the V gene TRBV29-1; the match to TRBD2 covers 13 bases. This CDR3 is built from 14 residues. Germline trimming cut 8 bases from V and 3 bases from J; bases unmatched to any gene: 5. The germline V gene has CDR1 SQVTM and CDR2 ANQGSEA. CDR3 protein: CSSTTSGGTDTQYF. CDR3 sequence (DNA): TGCAGCTCGACGACTAGCGGGGGGACAGATACGCAGTATTTT.

This clonotype was observed a handful of times. The chain uses TRBV7-9 and TRBJ2-1, with D unclear. Trimming removed 0 bases from V and 0 bases from J, with 6 bases in between. This CDR3 has 15 amino acids. Germline V gene sequence: CDR1 SEHNR, CDR2 FQNEAQ (reference sequence). The DNA for the CDR3 is TGTGCCAGCAGCTTAGCTGGTTTCTCCTACAATGAGCAGTTCTTC. This translates into CASSLAGFSYNEQFF.

The chain recombines TRBV5-6 with TRBJ2-3, with TRBD2 matching over 11 bases. Trimming at V came to 2 bases and at J to 5 bases, leaving 7 bases not matched to a gene. Germline values: CDR1 SGHDT, CDR2 YYEEEE. This CDR3 is built from 16 residues. The CDR3 coding sequence is TGTGCCAGCAGCTTTATAGCGGGGGGGCCAGTAGATACGCAGTATTTT. As protein: CASSFIAGGPVDTQYF.

This clonotype was detected only a few times. V is TRBV6-5 and J is TRBJ2-7; D gene ambiguous. The CDR3 length is 16 residues. Trimming stripped 0 bases from V and 3 bases from J, with 15 bases between. In germline, CDR1 is MNHEY, CDR2 SVGAGI. The CDR3 here is CASSYSKLGSNYEQYF. The CDR3 DNA follows: TGTGCCAGCAGTTACTCGAAACTCGGGTCGAACTACGAGCAGTACTTC.

V is TRBV12-3 or TRBV12-4 and J is TRBJ2-1; 10 bases agree with TRBD2. This CDR3 region has 15 residues. The V segment lost 4 bases and the J segment 3 bases; nucleotides outside the gene matches: 3. CDR3 nucleotides: TGTGCCAGCAGTTCCCGGACTAGCGGCTACAATGAGCAGTTCTTC. It encodes CASSSRTSGYNEQFF.

V is TRBV30 and J is TRBJ1-3; D is uncertain. Looked up from germline, CDR1 is GTSNPN and CDR2 is SVGIG (reference sequence). This CDR3 has 11 amino acids. Trimming took 2 bases from V and 2 from J, leaving 1 base between them. The CDR3 is CAWSPGNTIYF. The CDR3 region has the DNA TGTGCCTGGAGTCCTGGAAACACCATATATTTT.